The clone carrying this TCR beta chain turned up a few times. Antigen specificity is unknown. This sample was included in a study of siplizumab effects on memory and regulatory T cells. Profiled with immunoSEQ multiplex PCR; TCRdb holds only in-frame clones, not every one. Of 11,000 to 15,000 clones listed, about 50% are singletons. The CDR3 is 15 amino acids. Germline CDR1 is SGHDN and CDR2 is FVKESK. Between the trimmed V and J ends, which lost 4 bases and 4 bases, there was a span of 14 bases. In the mixed lymphocyte reaction, cells were cocultured for six to seven days at 37°C. The sample was CFSE-low (dividing) CD4+ T cells sorted from an allogeneic mixed lymphocyte reaction. V is TRBV14 and J is TRBJ2-1; D possibly corresponds to TRBD2 (6 bases). The receptor's source is a human donor in good health; the cells came from an allogeneic mixed lymphocyte reaction. The chain's CDR3 is CASSLPGLLYNEQFF. The CDR3 DNA reads TGTGCCAGCAGCCTGCCGGGACTTTTATACAATGAGCAGTTCTTC.